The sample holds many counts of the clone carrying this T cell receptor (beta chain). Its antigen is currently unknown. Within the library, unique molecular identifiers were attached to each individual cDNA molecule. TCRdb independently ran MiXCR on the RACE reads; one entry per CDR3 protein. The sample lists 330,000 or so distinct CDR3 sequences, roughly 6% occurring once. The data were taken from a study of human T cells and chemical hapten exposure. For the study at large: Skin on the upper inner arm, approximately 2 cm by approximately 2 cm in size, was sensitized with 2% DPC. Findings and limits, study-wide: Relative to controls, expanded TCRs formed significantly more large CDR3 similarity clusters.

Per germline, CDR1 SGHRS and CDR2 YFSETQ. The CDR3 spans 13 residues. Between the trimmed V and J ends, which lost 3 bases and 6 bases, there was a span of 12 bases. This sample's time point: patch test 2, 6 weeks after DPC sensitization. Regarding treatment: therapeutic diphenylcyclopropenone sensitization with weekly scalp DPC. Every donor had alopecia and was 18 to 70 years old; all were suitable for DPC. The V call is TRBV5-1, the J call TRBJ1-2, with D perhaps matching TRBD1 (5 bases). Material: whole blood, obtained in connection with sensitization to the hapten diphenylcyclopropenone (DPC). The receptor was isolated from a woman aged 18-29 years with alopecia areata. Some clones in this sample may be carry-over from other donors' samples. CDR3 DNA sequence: TGCGCCAGCAGCTGGGGGAGCAGAGATGGCTACACCTTC. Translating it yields CASSWGSRDGYTF.